This TCR beta chain derives from a study of blood T cell repertoires in COVID-19. Turning to the study itself: The samples span acute and convalescent COVID-19 from the United States, Italy and Spain.

V dropped 2 bases and J dropped 6 bases, with 14 bases sitting between them. Germline assignment: CDR1 MDHEN and CDR2 SYDVKM. The CDR3 runs to 14 residues. Per the original data handling: Reference gene primer amplification in the assay estimated nucleated cell counts. TCRdb's copy holds only in-frame clones and misses some; the assay was immunoSEQ multiplex PCR. That table supplies the V and J calls and clone size; D and trimming were determined from the DNA. The data show around 76,000 clones, around 80% seen once. This clone was detected only once. The chain recombines TRBV28 with TRBJ2-7, with D unresolved. The source is a man in his fifties or sixties with COVID-19, enrolled during active disease. Sequenced: peripheral blood. In DNA form, the CDR3 reads TGTGCCAGCAGTTTACTTCGCTCCCGGAGCGAGCAGTACTTC. Translating gives CASSLLRSRSEQYF.